A selection of T cell receptor beta chains follows, all from one sample in a study of blood T cell repertoires in COVID-19. The method was immunoSEQ multiplex PCR; TCRdb's version includes in-frame clones alone and lacks a portion of them. This sample has about 40,000 clones, with 70% to 90% found just once. The sample taken for sequencing was peripheral blood. The receptors originated from a man aged 45-65 years in a cohort sampled during active COVID-19. CDR3s include the opening cysteine and the closing phenylalanine or tryptophan. A D gene is named only where the DNA matches it firmly. Part of the rows lack a size; the others show once, few, many or a class for expanded clones.

>TRBJ2-7|TRBV21-1|NA|once
TGTGCCAGCAGCAACTCCCCCAGGGACAGGGCTAAAGAGCAGTACTTC
CASSNSPRDRAKEQYF
>TRBJ2-2|TRBV18|TRBD1|NA
TGTGCCAGCTCACCGACAGGGGCCCTTACCGGGGAGCTGTTTTTT
CASSPTGALTGELFF
>TRBJ2-7|TRBV11-2|NA|many
TGTGCCAGCAGAGGGCAGGGGGGAAACTACGAGCAGTACTTC
CASRGQGGNYEQYF
>TRBJ2-7|TRBV14|TRBD2|NA
TGTGCCAACAGCCAAGGGGGACTAGCGGGGGGTTCTACCTACGAGCAGTACTTC
CANSQGGLAGGSTYEQYF
>TRBJ2-2|TRBV5-8|NA|NA
TGTGCCAGCAGCTTGGTATCGCGGTACACCGGGGAGCTGTTTTTT
CASSLVSRYTGELFF
>TRBJ2-4|TRBV2|NA|NA
TGTGCCAGCAGGAGTCTAGCCAAAAACATTCAGTACTTC
CASRSLAKNIQYF
>TRBJ2-2|TRBV9|NA|once
TGTGCCAGCAGCGTGAGGGTGGCCGGGGAGCTGTTTTTT
CASSVRVAGELFF
>TRBJ2-1|TRBV5-1|NA|NA
TGCGCCAGCAGCTGGGGGACTTCGGAGCAGTTCTTC
CASSWGTSEQFF
>TRBJ2-3|TRBV7-8|NA|NA
TGTGCCAGCAGCTTACCGGGGGAAGGCACAGATACGCAGTATTTT
CASSLPGEGTDTQYF
>TRBJ1-1|TRBV30|TRBD1|NA
TGTGCCTGGAGCACAGTATCCTGGACAGGGTGGGACACTGAAGCTTTCTTT
CAWSTVSWTGWDTEAFF
>TRBJ2-1|TRBV10-3|NA|NA
TGTGCCATCAGTGAGGGCCGGGAGAGCTCCTACAATGAGCAGTTCTTC
CAISEGRESSYNEQFF
>TRBJ2-7|TRBV2|NA|NA
TGTGCCACCGGAGCAGGGGTTTCCTACGAGCAGTACTTC
CATGAGVSYEQYF
>TRBJ2-4|TRBV9|TRBD1|NA
TGTGCCAGCAGCGTAGCTACAGGGGGCAAAAACATTCAGTACTTC
CASSVATGGKNIQYF
>TRBJ2-3|TRBV7-9|TRBD1|NA
TGTGCCAGCACCATCCGACAGGGCGCCAGCACAGATACGCAGTATTTT
CASTIRQGASTDTQYF
>TRBJ2-1|TRBV7-9|TRBD1|NA
TGTGCCAGCAGCATAACAGGGGACAATGAGCAGTTCTTC
CASSITGDNEQFF
>TRBJ2-7|TRBV25-1|TRBD1|NA
TGTGCCAGCAGCGATTCGGACAGGGTCCCCTACGAGCAGTACTTC
CASSDSDRVPYEQYF
>TRBJ1-2|TRBV30|TRBD1|NA
TGTGCCTGGAGAGTCTCTCCGGGACAGGGGCAAAAGTATGGCTACACCTTC
CAWRVSPGQGQKYGYTF
>TRBJ2-1|TRBV2|TRBD1|NA
TGTGCCAGCACAGGGGACAGACTCAATGAGCAGTTCTTC
CASTGDRLNEQFF
>TRBJ1-5|TRBV30|NA|once
TGTGCCTGGAGTGTAGCCCGACAGGCCCAGCATTTT
CAWSVARQAQHF
>TRBJ1-1|TRBV11-3|NA|NA
TGTGCCAGCAGCTTAGGGGTTACCGGAAGGACAGCTGAAGCTTTCTTT
CASSLGVTGRTAEAFF
>TRBJ1-2|TRBV5-6|TRBD1|NA
TGTGCCAGCAGCCTTCCTGATGTGCCGCCAGGGGGGAATGGCTACACCTTC
CASSLPDVPPGGNGYTF
>TRBJ2-5|TRBV7-2|TRBD2|NA
TGTGCCAGCAGCTTAAAATCGCTAAGCGGGAGTGAAAAGACCCAGTACTTC
CASSLKSLSGSEKTQYF
>TRBJ1-1|TRBV5-6|TRBD1|NA
TGTGCCAGCAGCCCTGGACAGGGGGTCCCTGAAGCTTTCTTT
CASSPGQGVPEAFF
>TRBJ2-3|TRBV7-9|TRBD2|NA
TGTGCCACCGGCGGGGGGGAGAGGAAAGATACGCAGTATTTT
CATGGGERKDTQYF
>TRBJ2-2|TRBV28|NA|NA
TGTGCCAGCAGTTTTCTCGGACAGACGAACACCGGGGAGCTGTTTTTT
CASSFLGQTNTGELFF
>TRBJ2-1|TRBV7-3|NA|NA
TGTGCCAGCAGCCAAAGGGGAAGCTCCTACAATGAGCAGTTCTTC
CASSQRGSSYNEQFF
>TRBJ2-1|TRBV3-1/TRBV3-2|TRBD2|NA
TGTGCCAGCAGCCAAGAGCTCAGCGGGGGGAGGAATGAGCAGTTCTTC
CASSQELSGGRNEQFF